The source of this TCR beta chain is a study of OX40 agonist ivuxolimab in advanced cancers. Study context: Dosing consisted of intravenous ivuxolimab at 0.01 to 10 mg/kg every 2 weeks. Those treated in dose escalation had hepatocellular carcinoma, melanoma, renal cell cancer or head and neck cancer. General study results and limits: Antigen specificity remained undetermined for the expanded peripheral T cells. Expanded clones belonging to CD8+ T cells outnumbered, on average, those of CD4+.

With regard to this clone: Its antigen is as yet unknown.

The germline CDR1 and CDR2 sequences are SGHTA and FQGTGA. This CDR3 region has 13 residues. V was shortened by 8 bases and J by 5 bases, with 15 bases between the two germline ends. Assay used: immunoSEQ multiplex PCR; TCRdb lists only in-frame clones, some missing. The sample holds tens of thousands of clones, approximately 80% seen once. The receptor comes from an adult with an advanced solid tumor such as melanoma, head and neck, liver or kidney cancer. The chain has TRBV7-3 and TRBJ2-5; either TRBD1 or TRBD2 may supply D (5 bases each). The source material was CD4+ or CD8+ T cells sorted from blood, sampled in a trial of the OX40 agonist ivuxolimab. The CDR3: CASAKGRDETQYF. The CDR3 region has the DNA TGTGCCAGCGCAAAGGGCAGGGACGAGACCCAGTACTTC.